This T cell receptor beta chain was retrieved from a study of shared clonotypes between healthy human individuals. Using immunoSEQ multiplex PCR, the repertoire was profiled, and TCRdb retains in-frame clones only, with some absent. Seen here are 2.3 million or so clones, over 85% observed once, and the top ten hold approximately 0.4%. Trimming took 0 bases from V and 5 from J, leaving 17 bases between them. CDR1 and CDR2 (germline): ENHRY, SYGVKD. This CDR3 spans 17 amino acids. The clonotype comes from a man aged 18 to 30 in good health. Some clones in this sample may be carry-over from other donors' samples. The chain employs TRBV10-3 and TRBJ1-5; D perhaps matches TRBD1 (6 bases). Material for sequencing was naive CD4+ T cells from PBMCs. The subset: CD45RA+ positively selected. The chain's CDR3 is CAISESEIGQPYQPQHF. The CDR3 region has the DNA TGTGCCATCAGTGAGTCGGAAATTGGACAGCCTTATCAGCCCCAGCATTTT.